This TCR beta chain appears in the sequencing data of a study of T cell repertoires in cytomegalovirus infection. CDR3 length: 17 amino acids. Germline assignment: CDR1 SGHVS and CDR2 FQNEAQ. V lost 1 base and J lost 2; bases outside the gene matches: 6. TCRdb passed the reads through MiXCR, listing each CDR3 protein once. The repertoire consists of hundreds of thousands of distinct CDR3 sequences, with around a third occurring once and the leading ten covering around a sixth. This clonotype showed up just a few times. The antigen is undetermined. The starting material was cultured PBMCs, obtained from culture after CMV antigen stimulation. V and J are TRBV7-8 and TRBJ1-5, with 9 bases lining up with TRBD1. This receptor was taken from a human donor in good health (CMV status not recorded). Some clones in this sample may be carry-over from other donors' samples. CDR3 residues: CASSLELQGARNQPQHF. CDR3 nucleotides: TGTGCCAGCAGCTTAGAGCTACAGGGGGCGCGCAATCAGCCCCAGCATTTT.